Below are 13 T cell receptor beta chains sequenced from a single sample in a study of T cell responses to AZD1222 COVID-19 vaccine (dated by TCRdb to about 2021). Library preparation was by the immunoSEQ multiplex PCR assay. TCRdb limited this immuneACCESS table to in-frame rearrangements with V and J called. A share of clones is missing; checked studies link under half to unresolved V genes, and the rest is unexplained. The sample table records some 150,000 clones; around nine tenths of these occur just once. The ten largest clones add up to roughly 4% of the sample. The time point label for this specimen denotes: about 28 days (+/-7) after the second vaccine dose. The sample was peripheral blood, taken 28 days after the second AZD1222 dose. The receptors were sampled from an adult who received the AZD1222 COVID-19 vaccine.

This clone was observed a few times. The gene calls are TRBV18 and TRBJ1-1, with D perhaps TRBD1 (5 bases). Trimming pared 6 bases from V and 6 bases from J, leaving 17 bases between. This CDR3 is 14 amino acids long. Germline-derived CDR1 and CDR2 are KGHSH and LQKENI. The CDR3 nucleotides are TGTGCCAGCTCGTGGGGGACGGTCGCCTCTGAAGCTTTCTTT. It translates to CASSWGTVASEAFF.

The V call is TRBV30, the J call TRBJ1-6, with TRBD1 identical over 7 bases. CDR3 size: 16 residues. The germline CDR1 and CDR2 sequences are GTSNPN and SVGIG (reference sequence). J gave up 5 bases and V 3 bases, and 10 bases lay outside the gene matches. CDR3 region: CAWSSGTADNNSPLHF. The CDR3 DNA follows: TGTGCCTGGAGCTCCGGGACAGCCGATAATAATTCACCCCTCCACTTT.

The chain carries TRBV14 and TRBJ2-1, with TRBD2 as a possible D gene (5 bases). In germline, CDR1 is SGHDN, CDR2 FVKESK. The CDR3 is made up of 13 amino acids. V lost 6 bases, J lost 4 bases, and 10 bases lay in between. DNA for the CDR3: TGTGCCAGCAGGGGTACGGGATACAATGAGCAGTTCTTC. This encodes CASRGTGYNEQFF. Full variable domain (rest looked up from reference TRBV14 and TRBJ2-1): EAGVTQFPSHSVIEKGQTVTLRCDPISGHDNLYWYRRVMGKEIKFLLHFVKESKQDESGMPNNRFLAERTGGTYSTLKVQPAELEDSGVYFCASRGTGYNEQFFGPGTRLTVL.

V usage is TRBV6-5 and J usage is TRBJ1-6, with 9 bases matching TRBD1. V gave up 4 bases and J gave up 7 bases; unmatched junction bases: 8. Germline values: CDR1 MNHEY, CDR2 SVGAGI. CDR3 length: 16 residues. The CDR3 nucleotides read TGTGCCAGCAGTTCCCAGGACAGGGGAGGAAATTCACCCCTCCACTTT. Translated: CASSSQDRGGNSPLHF.

The rearrangement joins TRBV6-5 to TRBJ1-2; D gene uncertain. Germline loops: CDR1 MNHEY, CDR2 SVGAGI. This CDR3 has 10 amino acids. V was cut by 6 bases and J by 8 bases, with 7 bases left in between. CDR3 bases: TGTGCCAGCAGAACACGGGGCTACACCTTC. As protein: CASRTRGYTF.

This clone was detected only once. V usage is TRBV19 and J usage is TRBJ1-3, with D maybe TRBD1 (6 bases). Germline lookup yields CDR1 LNHDA and CDR2 SQIVND (reference sequence). This CDR3 is 16 amino acids long. Between the trimmed V and J ends, which lost 7 bases and 3 bases, there was a span of 19 bases. CDR3 in DNA: TGTGCCAGTACCATTGGGGCAGGGGCATATGGAAACACCATATATTTT. It translates to CASTIGAGAYGNTIYF.

This chain joins TRBV7-9 and TRBJ2-5; tentatively, D is TRBD2 (7 bases). The ends were cut back, 5 bases at V and 0 bases at J, with 13 bases in the middle. The CDR3 totals 15 residues. Germline V gene data show CDR1 as SEHNR and CDR2 as FQNEAQ (reference sequence). CDR3 sequence reads: CASSPGGLNQETQYF. CDR3 nucleotide sequence: TGTGCCAGCAGCCCCGGGGGGCTAAACCAAGAGACCCAGTACTTC.

The rearrangement joins TRBV2 to TRBJ1-1; TRBD1 matches 7 bases. The CDR3 loop spans 14 amino acids. J was trimmed by 2 bases and V by 5 bases; bases with no gene match: 5. Germline V CDR1 and CDR2: SNHLY, FYNNEI. The CDR3 reads CASSKGQINTEAFF. The CDR3 DNA follows: TGTGCCAGCAGTAAGGGACAGATAAACACTGAAGCTTTCTTT.

This chain uses TRBV6-6 with TRBJ1-1; 7 nucleotides agree with TRBD1. V trimming: 0 bases; J trimming: 8 bases; junction bases outside the gene matches: 9. Germline V gives CDR1 MNHNY, CDR2 SVGAGI (reference sequence). The CDR3 extends over 15 amino acids. CDR3 residues: CASSYSRQGIGEAFF. CDR3 coding DNA: TGTGCCAGCAGTTACTCACGACAGGGAATAGGGGAAGCTTTCTTT.

The chain recombines TRBV19 with TRBJ2-2, with a weak D call TRBD2 (5 bases). Trimming stripped 4 bases from V and 5 bases from J, with 14 bases between. Germline V CDR1 and CDR2: LNHDA, SQIVND (reference sequence). The CDR3 is 15 amino acids. CDR3 DNA: TGTGCCAGTAGTACCCACGGAACGGGGACCGGGGAGCTGTTTTTT. It translates to CASSTHGTGTGELFF.

V is TRBV7-9 and J is TRBJ1-6; 10 bases fit TRBD1. J was trimmed by 8 bases and V by 5 bases; bases with no gene match: 9. The CDR3 contains 16 residues. CDR1 is SEHNR, CDR2 FQNEAQ, per germline (reference sequence). The CDR3 spells CASSLQSGQGHSPLHF. In DNA form, the CDR3 reads TGTGCCAGCAGCCTTCAATCGGGACAGGGGCATTCACCCCTCCACTTT.

This chain uses TRBV6-4 with TRBJ1-2; D unresolved. V was cut by 3 bases and J by 4 bases, with 9 bases left in between. This CDR3 spans 13 amino acids. Germline V lookup: CDR1 MRHNA, CDR2 SNTAGT. The CDR3 loop is CASSEGPSYGYTF. In DNA, the CDR3 is TGTGCCAGCAGTGAGGGCCCCAGCTATGGCTACACCTTC.

The chain combines TRBV1 with TRBJ2-3; no DNA check was done on the table's D call, TRBD2. TRBV1 is designated a pseudogene. The CDR3 is 21 residues long. The CDR3 DNA follows: TGCACCAGCAGCCAAGATAAAACACTAGCGGGGAATTCTTCTGGCACAGATACGCAGTATTTT. Translated: CTSSQDKTLAGNSSGTDTQYF.